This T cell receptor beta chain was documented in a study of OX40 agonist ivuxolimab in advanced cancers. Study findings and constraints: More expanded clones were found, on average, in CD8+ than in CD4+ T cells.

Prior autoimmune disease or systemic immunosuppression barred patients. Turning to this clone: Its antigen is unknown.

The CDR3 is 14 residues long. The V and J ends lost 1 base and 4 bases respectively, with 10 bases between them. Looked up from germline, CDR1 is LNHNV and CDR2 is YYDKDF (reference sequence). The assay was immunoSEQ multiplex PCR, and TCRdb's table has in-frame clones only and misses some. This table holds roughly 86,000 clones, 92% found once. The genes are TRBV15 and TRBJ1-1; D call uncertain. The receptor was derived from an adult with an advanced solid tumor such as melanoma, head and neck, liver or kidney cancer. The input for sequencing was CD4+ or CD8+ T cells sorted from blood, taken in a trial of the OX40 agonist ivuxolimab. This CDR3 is CATSRVHEGTEAFF. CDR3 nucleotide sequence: TGTGCCACCAGCAGAGTCCATGAGGGCACTGAAGCTTTCTTT.